Reported below is one T cell receptor (beta chain). Its antigen is as yet unknown. This entry belongs to a study of cytomegalovirus exposure and HLA in healthy donors. Study-wide context: Earlier, some 180 million T cells were analyzed, and approximately 110 million unique TCR beta sequences were found among them. Study findings and constraints: In a later analysis, several top co-occurrence clusters appeared linked to parvovirus B19, influenza, CMV and Epstein-Barr virus.

Each donor was healthy, and each was a bone marrow donor. V lost 3 bases, J lost 0 bases, and 7 bases stayed unmatched. Germline V gives CDR1 KGHSH, CDR2 LQKENI. The CDR3 sequence is 17 residues long. 60 Vbeta and 13 Jbeta primers were used in PCR. Using immunoSEQ multiplex PCR, the repertoire was profiled, and TCRdb retains in-frame clones only, with some absent. The table has fewer than 200,000 clones, approximately 79% seen once. The sequence came from a male donor in good health and CMV-seronegative. The specimen was PBMCs. V is TRBV18 and J is TRBJ2-5, with 10 bases aligning to TRBD1. CDR3 amino acids: CASSPSGQGYDQETQYF. In nucleotides, the CDR3 is TGTGCCAGCTCACCTTCGGGACAGGGGTATGACCAAGAGACCCAGTACTTC.